This T cell receptor (beta chain) was sequenced during a study of siplizumab effects on memory and regulatory T cells. Study-level findings and limits: Proliferating clones, CD4+ or CD8+, lacked an assignable naive or memory phenotype in roughly 75-97% of cases. In unstimulated cells, naive T cells appeared more diverse than memory T cells and seemed major alloresponse contributors. The suppressive capacity of proliferating Tregs from siplizumab cultures remained unconfirmed.

On this clone: What it binds is not known.

The method was immunoSEQ multiplex PCR; TCRdb's version includes in-frame clones alone and lacks a portion of them. This sample has just over 50,000 clones, with about 97% found just once. Unstimulated naive, memory, effector memory and TEMRA subsets were also sequenced, drawn from three donor pairs. The germline gives CDR1 MNHEY, CDR2 SVGAGI. The CDR3 consists of 13 residues. V lost 10 bases, J lost 5 bases, and 17 bases lay in between. The rearrangement joins TRBV6-5 to TRBJ1-1; D is perhaps TRBD1 (5 bases). This receptor was identified in a human donor in good health. The sequenced material came from naive CD4+ T cells sorted from blood. This chain's CDR3 is CATHDARGTEAFF. In DNA, the CDR3 is TGTGCCACCCACGACGCGAGGGGTACTGAAGCTTTCTTT.